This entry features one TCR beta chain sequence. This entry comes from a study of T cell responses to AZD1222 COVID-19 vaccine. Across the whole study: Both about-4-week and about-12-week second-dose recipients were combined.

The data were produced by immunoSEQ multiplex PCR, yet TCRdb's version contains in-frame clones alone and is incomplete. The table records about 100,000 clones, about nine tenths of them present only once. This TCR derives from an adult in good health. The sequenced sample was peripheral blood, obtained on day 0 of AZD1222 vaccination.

In DNA, the CDR3 is TGTGCCAGCAGCGCCCCCATACTTAACCCACTTCTGGCTGAAGCTTTCTTT. Translated, it gives CASSAPILNPLLAEAFF. The rearrangement uses TRBV7-8 and TRBJ1-1; D is unresolved. The CDR3 is 17 residues long. The V end was cut by 5 bases, the J end by 6 bases, with 25 bases between. Germline V CDR1 and CDR2: SGHVS, FQNEAQ.